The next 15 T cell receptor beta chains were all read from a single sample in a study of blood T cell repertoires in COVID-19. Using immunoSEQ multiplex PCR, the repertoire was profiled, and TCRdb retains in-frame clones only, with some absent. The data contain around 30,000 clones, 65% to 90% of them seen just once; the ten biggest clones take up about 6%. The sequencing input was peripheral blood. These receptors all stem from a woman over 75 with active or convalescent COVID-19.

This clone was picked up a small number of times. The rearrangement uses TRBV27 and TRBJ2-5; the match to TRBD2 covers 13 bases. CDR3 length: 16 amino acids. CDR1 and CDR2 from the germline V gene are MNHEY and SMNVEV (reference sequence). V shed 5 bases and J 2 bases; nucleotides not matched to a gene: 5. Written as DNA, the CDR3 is TGTGCCAGCAGTCCACTAGCGGGGGGGACACAAGAGACCCAGTACTTC. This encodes CASSPLAGGTQETQYF.

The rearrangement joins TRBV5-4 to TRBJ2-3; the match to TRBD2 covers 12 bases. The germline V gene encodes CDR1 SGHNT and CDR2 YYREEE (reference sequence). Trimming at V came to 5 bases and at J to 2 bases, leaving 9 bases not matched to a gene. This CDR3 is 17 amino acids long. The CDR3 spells CASRPGLAGTPTDTQYF. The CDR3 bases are TGTGCCAGCAGACCCGGACTAGCGGGGACCCCCACAGATACGCAGTATTTT. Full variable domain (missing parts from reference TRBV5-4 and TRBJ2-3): ETGVTQSPTHLIKTRGQQVTLRCSSQSGHNTVSWYQQALGQGPQFIFQYYREEENGRGNFPPRFSGLQFPNYSSELNVNALELDDSALYLCASRPGLAGTPTDTQYFGPGTRLTVL.

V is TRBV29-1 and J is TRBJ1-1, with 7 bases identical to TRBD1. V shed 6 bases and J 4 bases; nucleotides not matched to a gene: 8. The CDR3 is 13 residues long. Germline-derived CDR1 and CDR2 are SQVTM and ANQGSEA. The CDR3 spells CSVFRGEATEAFF. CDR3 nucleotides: TGCAGCGTCTTCAGGGGGGAGGCCACTGAAGCTTTCTTT.

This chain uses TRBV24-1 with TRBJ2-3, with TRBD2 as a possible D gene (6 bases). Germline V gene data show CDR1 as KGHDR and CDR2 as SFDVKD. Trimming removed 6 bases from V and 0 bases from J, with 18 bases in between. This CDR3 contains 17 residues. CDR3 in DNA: TGTGCCACCAGTCCCTGGAAGGGAGGAGGTAGCACAGATACGCAGTATTTT. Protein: CATSPWKGGGSTDTQYF.

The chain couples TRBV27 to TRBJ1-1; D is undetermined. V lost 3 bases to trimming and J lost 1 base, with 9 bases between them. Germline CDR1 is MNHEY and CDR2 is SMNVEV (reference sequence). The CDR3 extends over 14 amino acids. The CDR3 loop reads CASSLWGANTEAFF. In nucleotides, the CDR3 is TGTGCCAGCAGTTTGTGGGGAGCGAACACTGAAGCTTTCTTT.

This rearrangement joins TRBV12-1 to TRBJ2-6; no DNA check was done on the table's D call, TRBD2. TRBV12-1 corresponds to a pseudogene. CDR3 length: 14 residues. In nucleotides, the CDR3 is TGTGCCAGCAGCCGGAGCTCTGGGGCCAACGTCCTGACTTTC. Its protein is CASSRSSGANVLTF.

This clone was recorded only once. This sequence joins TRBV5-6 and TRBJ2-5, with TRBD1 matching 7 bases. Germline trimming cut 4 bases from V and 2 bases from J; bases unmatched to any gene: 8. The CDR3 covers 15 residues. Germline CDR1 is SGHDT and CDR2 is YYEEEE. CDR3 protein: CASSLPGRGQETQYF. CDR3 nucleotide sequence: TGTGCCAGCAGCCTCCCTGGCAGGGGGCAAGAGACCCAGTACTTC.

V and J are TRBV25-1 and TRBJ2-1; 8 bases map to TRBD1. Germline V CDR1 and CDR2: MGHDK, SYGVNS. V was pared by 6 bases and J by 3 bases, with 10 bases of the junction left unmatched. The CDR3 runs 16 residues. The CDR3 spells CASSIPGTGLYNEQFF. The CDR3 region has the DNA TGTGCCAGCAGCATCCCCGGGACAGGTCTCTACAATGAGCAGTTCTTC.

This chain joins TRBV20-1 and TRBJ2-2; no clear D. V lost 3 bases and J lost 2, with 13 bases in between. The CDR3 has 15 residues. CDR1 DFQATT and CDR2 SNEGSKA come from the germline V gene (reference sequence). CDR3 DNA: TGCAGTGCTAGTCGTCCGAGACATAACACCGGGGAGCTGTTTTTT. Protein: CSASRPRHNTGELFF.

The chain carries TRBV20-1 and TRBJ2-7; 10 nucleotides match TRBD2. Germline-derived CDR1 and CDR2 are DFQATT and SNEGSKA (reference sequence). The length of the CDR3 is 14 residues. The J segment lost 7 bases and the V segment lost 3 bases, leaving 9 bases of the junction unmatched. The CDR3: CSASQLAGTGEQYF. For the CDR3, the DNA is TGCAGTGCTAGTCAACTAGCGGGAACCGGGGAGCAGTACTTC.

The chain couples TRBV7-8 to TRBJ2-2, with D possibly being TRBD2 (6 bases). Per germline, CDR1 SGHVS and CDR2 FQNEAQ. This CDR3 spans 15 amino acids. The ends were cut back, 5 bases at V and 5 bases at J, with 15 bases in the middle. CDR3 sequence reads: CASSVGTGGTGELFF. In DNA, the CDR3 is TGTGCCAGCAGCGTCGGGACCGGGGGTACCGGGGAGCTGTTTTTT.

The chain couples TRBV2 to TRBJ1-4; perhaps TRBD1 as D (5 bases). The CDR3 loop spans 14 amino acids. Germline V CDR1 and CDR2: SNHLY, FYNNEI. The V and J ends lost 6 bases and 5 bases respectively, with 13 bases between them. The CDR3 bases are TGTGCCAGCAGAGCGACAGCTAGAAATGAAAAACTGTTTTTT. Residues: CASRATARNEKLFF.

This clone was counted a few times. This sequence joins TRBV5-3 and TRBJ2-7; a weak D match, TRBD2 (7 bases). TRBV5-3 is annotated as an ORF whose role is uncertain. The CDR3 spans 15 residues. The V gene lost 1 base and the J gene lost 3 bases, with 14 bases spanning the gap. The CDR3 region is CARSLQLRGRYEQYF. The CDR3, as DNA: TGTGCCAGAAGCTTGCAGCTGCGGGGGCGCTACGAGCAGTACTTC.

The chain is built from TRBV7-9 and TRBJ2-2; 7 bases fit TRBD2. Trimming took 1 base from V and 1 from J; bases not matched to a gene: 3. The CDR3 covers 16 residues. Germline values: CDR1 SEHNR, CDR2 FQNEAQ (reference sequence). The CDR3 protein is CASSLERGLNTGELFF. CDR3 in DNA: TGTGCCAGCAGCTTAGAGCGGGGATTGAACACCGGGGAGCTGTTTTTT.

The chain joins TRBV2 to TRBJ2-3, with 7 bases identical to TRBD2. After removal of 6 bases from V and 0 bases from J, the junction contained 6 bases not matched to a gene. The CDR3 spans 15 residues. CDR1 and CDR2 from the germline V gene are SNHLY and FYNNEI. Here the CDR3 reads CASSVISGSTDTQYF. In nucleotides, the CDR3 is TGTGCCAGCAGCGTCATTAGCGGGAGCACAGATACGCAGTATTTT.